The 28 T cell receptor beta chains in this list originate from one sample, sequenced in a study of lymphopenia after photon versus proton radiotherapy. TCRdb's copy holds only in-frame clones and misses some; the assay was immunoSEQ multiplex PCR. The data show over 25,000 clones, about nine tenths seen once. The specimen comprised peripheral blood, sampled from a patient treated with photon-based radiotherapy. The receptors come from a woman aged 50 to 65 with cholangiocarcinoma.

The DNA for the CDR3 is TGTGCCAGCAGTGCCCGGGACAGGGCGCAACTGAACTATGGCTACACCTTC. The encoded protein is CASSARDRAQLNYGYTF. The rearrangement uses TRBV2 and TRBJ1-2; 9 bases fit TRBD1. Trimming cost V 4 bases and J 2 bases; bases outside gene matches: 11. CDR1 and CDR2 from the germline V gene are SNHLY and FYNNEI. There are 17 residues in the CDR3.

The CDR3 here is CASSPHRQGGAGTEAFF. In DNA form, the CDR3 reads TGCGCCAGCAGCCCCCATCGACAGGGAGGGGCAGGCACTGAAGCTTTCTTT. The chain uses TRBV5-1 and TRBJ1-1; 7 nucleotides agree with TRBD1. This CDR3 has 17 amino acids. Germline V lookup: CDR1 SGHRS, CDR2 YFSETQ. With 4 bases clipped from V and 4 bases from J, the junction kept 16 bases outside the gene matches.

The chain joins TRBV19 to TRBJ1-1; D is unclear. Germline CDR1 LNHDA, CDR2 SQIVND (reference sequence). The CDR3 length is 13 residues. Trimming took off 3 bases at V and 1 base at J, with 6 bases between the two ends. The CDR3 DNA sequence: TGTGCCAGTAGTATTTGGTCGAACACTGAAGCTTTCTTT. It encodes CASSIWSNTEAFF.

The chain is built from TRBV5-4 and TRBJ1-5, with TRBD1 as a possible D gene (5 bases). Trimming shortened V by 0 bases and J by 4 bases, and 8 bases separated the two germline ends. This CDR3 is built from 14 residues. From germline, CDR1 is SGHNT and CDR2 YYREEE (reference sequence). CDR3 sequence: CASSLAGGNQPQHF. The CDR3 DNA reads as TGTGCCAGCAGCTTGGCGGGGGGAAATCAGCCCCAGCATTTT.

This chain joins TRBV19 and TRBJ2-5; D not resolved. CDR3 size: 15 residues. V lost 4 bases to trimming and J lost 2 bases, with 14 bases between them. Germline assignment: CDR1 LNHDA and CDR2 SQIVND (reference sequence). CDR3 amino acids: CASSKPQETQETQYF. The CDR3 region has the DNA TGTGCCAGTAGTAAACCTCAGGAGACGCAAGAGACCCAGTACTTC.

The J gene is TRBJ1-1, the V gene TRBV7-2; 7 positions match TRBD1. V trimming: 6 bases; J trimming: 2 bases; junction bases outside the gene matches: 6. The CDR3 loop spans 14 amino acids. In germline, CDR1 is SGHTA, CDR2 FQGNSA. The CDR3 nucleotides read TGTGCCAGCAGGGCGGGACAGCAAAACACTGAAGCTTTCTTT. Translation: CASRAGQQNTEAFF.

The chain joins TRBV5-6 to TRBJ1-1, with a weak D call TRBD1 (5 bases). Germline CDR1 is SGHDT and CDR2 is YYEEEE. Trimming stripped 1 base from V and 6 bases from J, with 19 bases between. The CDR3 has 16 amino acids. CDR3 region: CASSLRGSSFMAEAFF. The CDR3 nucleotides are TGTGCCAGCAGCTTGCGGGGGTCGTCGTTCATGGCTGAAGCTTTCTTT. The full variable domain, with the rest looked up from reference TRBV5-6 and TRBJ1-1, is DAGVTQSPTHLIKTRGQQVTLRCSPKSGHDTVSWYQQALGQGPQFIFQYYEEEERQRGNFPDRFSGHQFPNYSSELNVNALLLGDSALYLCASSLRGSSFMAEAFFGQGTRLTVV.

This clone was detected once. The V and J genes are TRBV11-3 and TRBJ2-5, with TRBD2 matching over 8 bases. After removal of 2 bases from V and 5 bases from J, the junction contained 7 bases not matched to a gene. This CDR3 is 15 amino acids long. From germline, CDR1 is SGHNT and CDR2 YENEEA. CDR3 loop: CASSLWSGGHETQYF. For the CDR3, the DNA is TGTGCCAGCAGCTTATGGTCGGGGGGGCATGAGACCCAGTACTTC. Supplemented by reference TRBV11-3 and TRBJ2-5, the full variable domain reads EAGVVQSPRYKIIEKKQPVAFWCNPISGHNTLYWYLQNLGQGPELLIRYENEEAVDDSQLPKDRFSAERLKGVDSTLKIQPAELGDSAVYLCASSLWSGGHETQYFGPGTRLLVL.

The chain has TRBV4-3 and TRBJ2-3; D uncertain. The CDR3 is made up of 11 amino acids. The germline V and J ends were trimmed by 1 base and 6 bases, with 2 bases remaining between them. Germline assignment: CDR1 LGHNA and CDR2 YSLEER. The CDR3 nucleotides read TGCGCCAGCAGCCAAGGGGATACGCAGTATTTT. It is translated as CASSQGDTQYF.

On this clone itself: An end of the junction differs from the germline gene, which may be a read error. This chain uses TRBV11-2 with TRBJ1-2; TRBD1 might be the D (5 bases). This CDR3 comprises 14 residues. CDR1 SGHAT and CDR2 FQNNGV come from the germline V gene. The CDR3 sequence: CASSLLRQKSGVPF. In DNA, the CDR3 is TGTGCCAGCAGCTTATTGAGACAGAAGAGCGGTGTGCCCTTC.

This clone was seen more than once but under ten times. V is TRBV10-3 and J is TRBJ1-2; no reliable D call. Trimming cost V 2 bases and J 10 bases, with 11 bases left between them. CDR1 and CDR2 from the germline V gene are ENHRY and SYGVKD. There are 12 residues in the CDR3. This CDR3 is CAISENSADYTF. The CDR3 DNA sequence: TGTGCCATCAGTGAGAACTCGGCAGACTACACCTTC.

V usage is TRBV10-3 and J usage is TRBJ1-5, with unresolved D. Germline V CDR1 and CDR2: ENHRY, SYGVKD. CDR3 length: 15 amino acids. Trimming cost V 0 bases and J 2 bases, with 8 bases left between them. CDR3: CAISESRVGNQPQHF. CDR3 sequence (DNA): TGTGCCATCAGTGAGTCTAGGGTGGGCAATCAGCCCCAGCATTTT.

V gene TRBV4-1 combines with J gene TRBJ1-5, with 9 bases aligning to TRBD1. After removal of 1 base from V and 1 base from J, the junction contained 8 bases not matched to a gene. Germline V gene lookup returns CDR1 MGHRA and CDR2 YSYEKL. The length of the CDR3 is 18 residues. CDR3: CASSQAWDRVRSNQPQHF. The CDR3, as DNA: TGCGCCAGCAGCCAAGCTTGGGACAGGGTTAGAAGCAATCAGCCCCAGCATTTT.

The V call is TRBV6-5, the J call TRBJ2-2, with D perhaps TRBD1 or TRBD2 (5 bases each). The germline V gene encodes CDR1 MNHEY and CDR2 SVGAGI. CDR3 size: 16 residues. Trimming removed 3 bases at V and 1 base at J, with 12 bases between. The CDR3 DNA reads as TGTGCCAGCAGTTATTCGGGGCCTTTGAACACCGGGGAGCTGTTTTTT. It yields the protein CASSYSGPLNTGELFF.

The chain links TRBV7-8 to TRBJ2-1; D is unclear. The germline V and J ends were trimmed by 5 bases and 4 bases, with 12 bases remaining between them. The CDR3 consists of 14 residues. The V gene's germline CDR1 is SGHVS and CDR2 FQNEAQ. CDR3 sequence reads: CASSLLSGYNEQFF. CDR3 coding DNA: TGTGCCAGCAGCCTTCTGTCCGGTTACAATGAGCAGTTCTTC.

This clone has just a few counts. The chain couples TRBV28 to TRBJ2-7; the D gene is possibly TRBD2 (6 bases). The CDR3 consists of 15 residues. CDR1 MDHEN and CDR2 SYDVKM come from the germline V gene. V dropped 4 bases and J dropped 5 bases, with 18 bases sitting between them. The CDR3 region has the DNA TGTGCCAGCAGTTCCGCAGGCGGGGTGGTACACGAGCAGTACTTC. It specifies CASSSAGGVVHEQYF.

The chain links TRBV18 to TRBJ1-2; possibly TRBD1 for D (6 bases). The CDR3 consists of 14 residues. The V end was cut by 0 bases, the J end by 3 bases, with 8 bases between. CDR1 is KGHSH and CDR2 is LQKENI in the germline V gene. The CDR3 sequence is CASSPPGADYGYTF. Here the CDR3 DNA reads TGTGCCAGCTCACCACCGGGGGCTGACTATGGCTACACCTTC.

This chain joins TRBV4-3 and TRBJ1-1; D is uncertain. Germline V CDR1 and CDR2: LGHNA, YSLEER. CDR3 size: 13 residues. V was cut by 1 base and J by 0 bases, with 3 bases left in between. CDR3: CASSQGVNTEAFF. The CDR3 DNA reads TGCGCCAGCAGCCAAGGCGTGAACACTGAAGCTTTCTTT.

This chain joins TRBV7-9 and TRBJ1-1; no reliable D call. In germline, CDR1 is SEHNR, CDR2 FQNEAQ (reference sequence). The V end was cut by 1 base, the J end by 1 base, with 1 base between. CDR3 length: 12 amino acids. The CDR3 DNA reads as TGTGCCAGCAGCTTAGAGAACACTGAAGCTTTCTTT. Amino acid sequence: CASSLENTEAFF.

The chain couples TRBV9 to TRBJ1-1; a weak D match, TRBD1 (5 bases). Trimming took off 0 bases at V and 1 base at J, with 10 bases between the two ends. The CDR3 is 15 amino acids. Germline CDR1 SGDLS, CDR2 YYNGEE. The CDR3 spells CASSVVFQGNTEAFF. As DNA, the CDR3 is TGTGCCAGCAGCGTAGTGTTTCAGGGGAACACTGAAGCTTTCTTT.

The CDR3, as DNA: TGTGCCAGCAGCTTGGCCGGGTCGAGCCTAGAGACCCAGTACTTC. Its protein product is CASSLAGSSLETQYF. The chain employs TRBV5-4 and TRBJ2-5; D is ambiguous. With 0 bases removed from V and 4 bases from J, the gap between germline ends came to 13 bases. The CDR3 extends over 15 amino acids. Germline V lookup: CDR1 SGHNT, CDR2 YYREEE (reference sequence).

This clone was picked up one time. The chain is built from TRBV7-6 and TRBJ2-5; D is perhaps TRBD2 (6 bases). CDR1 is SGHVS and CDR2 is FNYEAQ in the germline V gene. This CDR3 has 16 amino acids. V lost 1 base to trimming and J lost 5 bases, with 17 bases between them. As DNA, the CDR3 is TGTGCCAGCAGCTTAGTGGGCGGGACCCCTCGTGAGACCCAGTACTTC. Its protein product is CASSLVGGTPRETQYF.

This clone appeared once. The chain employs TRBV30 and TRBJ2-7; D gene ambiguous. The germline V gene has CDR1 GTSNPN and CDR2 SVGIG (reference sequence). The CDR3 is 15 amino acids. V was clipped by 0 bases and J by 3 bases, with 15 bases between them. In DNA, the CDR3 is TGTGCCTGGAGTGTAATAGGCAGGAATAACTACGAGCAGTACTTC. This encodes CAWSVIGRNNYEQYF. Full variable domain (remainder filled in from reference TRBV30 and TRBJ2-7): SQTIHQWPATLVQPVGSPLSLECTVEGTSNPNLYWYRQAAGRGLQLLFYSVGIGQISSEVPQNLSASRPQDRQFILSSKKLLLSDSGFYLCAWSVIGRNNYEQYFGPGTRLTVT.

This clone was detected once. This chain joins TRBV25-1 and TRBJ1-4; D gene ambiguous. V dropped 3 bases and J dropped 5 bases, with 4 bases sitting between them. The CDR3 extends over 12 amino acids. The germline V gene has CDR1 MGHDK and CDR2 SYGVNS. The CDR3 DNA reads as TGTGCCAGCAGTGAGCGGAATGAAAAACTGTTTTTT. Translated, it gives CASSERNEKLFF.

CDR3 sequence (DNA): TGTGCCAGCAGCCCACCGGGACACCCAAAGGAAGAGACCCAGTACTTC. Its protein product is CASSPPGHPKEETQYF. The chain links TRBV7-2 to TRBJ2-5, with TRBD1 as a possible D gene (6 bases). Germline V gene data show CDR1 as SGHTA and CDR2 as FQGNSA. The CDR3 runs 16 residues. V dropped 5 bases and J dropped 3 bases, with 19 bases sitting between them.

This clone has a single count. V and J are TRBV9 and TRBJ1-6; perhaps TRBD1 as D (6 bases). Deletions cut 4 bases from V and 1 base from J, with 12 bases between. Germline V gives CDR1 SGDLS, CDR2 YYNGEE. CDR3 size: 16 residues. In DNA form, the CDR3 reads TGTGCCAGCAGCATTGGACAGCATTCCTATAATTCACCCCTCCACTTT. Translation: CASSIGQHSYNSPLHF.

This clone showed up just once. This specimen includes other DNA sequences encoding the same CDR3. J is TRBJ2-5 and V is TRBV30; 13 bases are a match to TRBD2. Losses at the gene ends were 8 bases for V and 5 bases for J; bases not matched to a gene: 8. Per germline, CDR1 GTSNPN and CDR2 SVGIG (reference sequence). The CDR3 runs to 14 residues. The CDR3 sequence: CARGLAGVGETQYF. CDR3 nucleotide sequence: TGTGCCAGAGGACTAGCGGGGGTTGGGGAGACCCAGTACTTC.

CDR3 nucleotide sequence: TGTGCCAGCAGCCCCCGACATCGGACAGGGGGAGGCAATCAGCCCCAGCATTTT. This gives the protein CASSPRHRTGGGNQPQHF. The V call is TRBV27, the J call TRBJ1-5; 10 bases fit TRBD1. V was clipped by 6 bases and J by 2 bases; unmatched bases: 13. Germline V gives CDR1 MNHEY, CDR2 SMNVEV (reference sequence). CDR3 length equals 18 residues.